This T cell receptor beta chain was observed in a study of blood T cell repertoires in COVID-19. The CDR3 has 15 amino acids. The V gene's germline CDR1 is SEHNR and CDR2 FQNEAQ (reference sequence). The V gene end was trimmed by 5 bases and the J gene end by 2 bases; junction bases not matched to a gene: 4. In the source study's methods: The assay estimated nucleated cells by amplifying reference gene primers. Generated by immunoSEQ multiplex PCR, the TCRdb table keeps only in-frame clones and is missing some. V and J calls plus clone size are reproduced from that table; the DNA served to infer D and trimming. The sample contains 200,000 or so clones, approximately 86% of which appear only once.

The chain uses TRBV7-9 and TRBJ2-1; the match to TRBD2 covers 9 bases. This clonotype was sampled from a man between 65 and 85 years old with active or convalescent COVID-19. Sequencing was carried out using peripheral blood. As DNA, the CDR3 is TGTGCCAGCAGCCCCGGGACTAGCCCCTACAATGAGCAGTTCTTC. Encoded protein: CASSPGTSPYNEQFF.